This T cell receptor beta chain was retrieved from a study of T-cell reconstitution after alpha-beta-depleted transplantation in children. The TCRbeta library was prepared with unique molecular identifiers. TCRdb redid the calling of the PCR reads with MiXCR, one entry per CDR3 protein. The sample includes around 380,000 distinct CDR3 sequences, roughly a tenth of them seen just once. The germline V gene encodes CDR1 SEHNR and CDR2 FQNEAQ (reference sequence). Trimming cost V 5 bases and J 5 bases; bases outside gene matches: 13. The CDR3 totals 16 residues. This clonotype showed up just a few times. This sample comprised PBMCs from the stem cell graft donor, obtained from the stem cell graft. The gene calls are TRBV7-9 and TRBJ2-5, with 8 bases identical to TRBD2. This TCR came from a human donor who donated a stem cell graft to a child with acute myeloid leukemia. The CDR3 coding sequence is TGTGCCAGCAGCCAGGAATGGTCAAAGCGGGGGGAGACCCAGTACTTC. It specifies CASSQEWSKRGETQYF.